One and the same sample provided the 17 T cell receptor beta chains below, sequenced in a study of blood T cells in healthy people across ages. Using a J-beta primer mix together with a sample-barcoded 5' primer, a second PCR was run for about 6 to 12 cycles. MiXCR was run by TCRdb on the 5' RACE reads, yielding one entry per CDR3 protein. The table records around 1,700,000 distinct CDR3 sequences, about 28% of them present only once. Sequenced material: blood. Source of these receptors: a woman aged 25 to 39 in good health.

The gene calls are TRBV7-2 and TRBJ2-1, with a possible D match to TRBD2 (5 bases). Germline CDR1 reads SGHTA; CDR2 reads FQGNSA. The CDR3 contains 13 residues. V gave up 0 bases and J gave up 12 bases, with 12 bases separating them. The CDR3 DNA sequence: TGTGCCAGCAGCTTAGCGCTAAAACGGGGGCAGTTCTTC. Residues: CASSLALKRGQFF. Using reference TRBV7-2 and TRBJ2-1 for the parts outside the CDR3, the full variable domain is GAGVSQSPSNKVTEKGKDVELRCDPISGHTALYWYRQSLGQGLEFLIYFQGNSAPDKSGLPSDRFSAERTGGSVSTLTIQRTQQEDSAVYLCASSLALKRGQFFGPGTRLTVL.

The chain uses TRBV6-6 and TRBJ1-1; tentatively, D is TRBD1 (5 bases). V was shortened by 4 bases and J by 5 bases, with 17 bases between the two germline ends. The CDR3 runs 15 residues. CDR1 is MNHNY, CDR2 SVGAGI, per germline (reference sequence). This CDR3 is CASSSPGARGTEAFF. The CDR3 DNA sequence: TGTGCCAGCAGTTCGCCCGGGGCGCGAGGTACTGAAGCTTTCTTT.

The J gene is TRBJ2-2, the V gene TRBV4-1; TRBD2 matches at 8 bases. V gave up 6 bases and J gave up 3 bases; unmatched junction bases: 9. Per germline, CDR1 MGHRA and CDR2 YSYEKL. This CDR3 is built from 16 residues. The CDR3 loop reads CASSQPGGGHTGELFF. For the CDR3, the DNA is TGCGCCAGCAGTCAGCCAGGCGGGGGGCACACCGGGGAGCTGTTTTTT.

This clonotype has only a few counts. The V call is TRBV4-1, the J call TRBJ1-5; D unresolved. The V gene lost 4 bases and the J gene lost 0 bases, with 10 bases spanning the gap. The CDR3 covers 15 residues. Germline-derived CDR1 and CDR2 are MGHRA and YSYEKL. The DNA for the CDR3 is TGCGCCAGCAGCCTCAACAACTATAGCAATCAGCCCCAGCATTTT. It encodes CASSLNNYSNQPQHF.

The CDR3 DNA sequence: TGTGCCAGCAGTGATCTGGACAGTGATCAGCCCCAGCATTTT. Protein product: CASSDLDSDQPQHF. The chain couples TRBV2 to TRBJ1-5, with a tentative D call TRBD1 (6 bases). The CDR3 is 14 residues long. V was clipped by 3 bases and J by 5 bases, with 11 bases between them. Germline loops: CDR1 SNHLY, CDR2 FYNNEI.

This clonotype was found a few times. V is TRBV5-1 and J is TRBJ2-6; no clear D. V was trimmed by 4 bases and J by 2 bases, leaving 10 bases between them. Germline CDR1 is SGHRS and CDR2 is YFSETQ. This CDR3 contains 15 residues. CDR3 residues: CASSDGRTGANVLTF. The CDR3, as DNA: TGCGCCAGCAGCGACGGCCGGACTGGGGCCAACGTCCTGACTTTC.

The J gene is TRBJ1-4, the V gene TRBV1. TRBV1 has pseudogene status. The CDR3 is 15 amino acids. The CDR3 DNA sequence: TGCACCAGCAGCCCACGCGAGTATGCCCATGAAAAACTGTTTTTT. It encodes CTSSPREYAHEKLFF.

The rearrangement uses TRBV10-1 and TRBJ1-1; TRBD1 matches at 8 bases. In germline, CDR1 is WNHNN, CDR2 SYGVQD (reference sequence). The CDR3 contains 15 residues. J gave up 1 base and V 5 bases, and 6 bases lay outside the gene matches. CDR3 sequence reads: CASSPTGAKNTEAFF. The CDR3 DNA is TGCGCCAGCAGTCCGACAGGGGCAAAGAACACTGAAGCTTTCTTT.

There are a few counts of this clonotype. This sequence joins TRBV20-1 and TRBJ2-3; D is unclear. V lost 1 base and J lost 5, with 4 bases in between. The length of the CDR3 is 11 residues. Germline lookup yields CDR1 DFQATT and CDR2 SNEGSKA (reference sequence). CDR3 in amino acids: CSARAEDTQYF. In DNA form, the CDR3 reads TGCAGTGCTAGAGCCGAAGATACGCAGTATTTT.

Details on this clonotype: Relative to the germline gene, one junction end is altered; a read error may explain this. This CDR3 is CVSSSGQTVLYNEQFF. As DNA, the CDR3 is TGTGTCAGCTCATCGGGACAGACTGTACTATACAATGAGCAGTTCTTC. The V call is TRBV18, the J call TRBJ2-1, with 7 positions matching TRBD1. The germline V gene encodes CDR1 KGHSH and CDR2 LQKENI. The CDR3 is 16 amino acids.

The gene calls are TRBV7-2 and TRBJ2-7; D gene unclear. CDR3 length: 14 residues. Trimming shortened V by 2 bases and J by 3 bases, and 11 bases separated the two germline ends. Looked up from germline, CDR1 is SGHTA and CDR2 is FQGNSA. In DNA form, the CDR3 reads TGTGCCAGCAGCTTATTGGGCGGAAACTACGAGCAGTACTTC. Translating gives CASSLLGGNYEQYF.

This clonotype was detected only a few times. The rearrangement uses TRBV7-2 and TRBJ2-1; D is unresolved. Germline lookup yields CDR1 SGHTA and CDR2 FQGNSA. The ends were cut back, 3 bases at V and 8 bases at J, with 8 bases in the middle. CDR3 size: 12 residues. The CDR3 DNA reads as TGTGCCAGCAGCTTTCTAATCCATGAGCAGTTCTTC. Its translation is CASSFLIHEQFF.

There are many counts of this clonotype. Here the CDR3 DNA reads TGCAGCGTTGACAGGAATGGCTACACCTTC. It specifies CSVDRNGYTF. The gene calls are TRBV29-1 and TRBJ1-2; unclear D gene. The CDR3 has 10 amino acids. The germline V gene has CDR1 SQVTM and CDR2 ANQGSEA. V lost 3 bases, J lost 6 bases, and 5 bases lay in between.

The chain combines TRBV18 with TRBJ2-7; D is perhaps TRBD2 (6 bases). Germline lookup yields CDR1 KGHSH and CDR2 LQKENI. Trimming removed 8 bases at V and 0 bases at J, with 11 bases between. The CDR3 has 13 residues. This chain's CDR3 is CASRRLDSYEQYF. CDR3 nucleotides: TGTGCCAGCCGTCGACTAGACTCCTACGAGCAGTACTTC.

This clonotype has ten or more counts. CDR3 region: CASRPTGQTYNEQFF. The CDR3 coding sequence is TGTGCCAGCAGACCGACGGGACAGACCTACAATGAGCAGTTCTTC. The V gene is TRBV6-6, the J gene TRBJ2-1, with 7 bases lining up with TRBD1. The CDR3 totals 15 residues. Trimming took 6 bases from V and 2 from J; bases not matched to a gene: 7. Germline V gene lookup returns CDR1 MNHNY and CDR2 SVGAGI (reference sequence).

The DNA for the CDR3 is TGTGCCAGCAGTCAGTTGGCCAGGGATAGCAATCAGCCCCAGCATTTT. Protein sequence: CASSQLARDSNQPQHF. The V call is TRBV7-8, the J call TRBJ1-5, with D possibly matching TRBD1 (5 bases). V gave up 6 bases and J gave up 0 bases, with 15 bases separating them. The CDR3 is made up of 16 amino acids. Per the germline V gene, CDR1 is SGHVS and CDR2 is FQNEAQ.

This clonotype was observed at least ten times. The J gene is TRBJ1-2, the V gene TRBV20-1; possibly TRBD1 for D (5 bases). Deletions cut 3 bases from V and 5 bases from J, with 19 bases between. The CDR3 covers 15 residues. Germline CDR1 and CDR2: DFQATT and SNEGSKA (reference sequence). The CDR3 region is CSASSGRRGSYGYTF. The CDR3 DNA reads as TGCAGTGCTAGTTCAGGTCGGCGGGGGTCGTATGGCTACACCTTC.